The clone carrying this T cell receptor beta chain was detected many times. This sample was included in a study of T-cell memory formation after mild COVID-19. Germline V gene data show CDR1 as SGHRS and CDR2 as YFSETQ. The CDR3 covers 16 residues. Deletions cut 0 bases from V and 0 bases from J, with 10 bases between. TCRdb re-called the 5' RACE reads through MiXCR, storing one row per CDR3 protein. The profile shows about half a million distinct CDR3 sequences, roughly 20% of them singletons. The chain links TRBV5-1 to TRBJ2-1; perhaps TRBD2 as D (6 bases). The receptor's source is an adult woman who had mild COVID-19 (a few samples of this study predate the infection). Cell type and time point are not known. The source material was PBMCs or a T cell subset sorted from them (not recorded which). The CDR3 DNA sequence: TGCGCCAGCAGCTTGGGCCCCGGGAGCTCCTACAATGAGCAGTTCTTC. It codes for CASSLGPGSSYNEQFF.